The clone carrying this T cell receptor beta chain has just a few counts. The data stem from a study of T-cell memory formation after mild COVID-19. The CDR3 contains 14 residues. Germline values: CDR1 LGHNA, CDR2 YSLEER. The V and J ends lost 4 bases and 2 bases respectively, with 12 bases between them. MiXCR, applied by TCRdb to the 5' RACE reads, yields one record per CDR3 protein. Here the sample spans some 190,000 distinct CDR3 sequences, around 16% being singletons. J is TRBJ2-7 and V is TRBV4-3; the D gene could be TRBD1 or TRBD2 (7 bases each). The material sequenced was PBMCs or a T cell subset sorted from them (not recorded which). The clonotype was recovered from an adult woman who had mild COVID-19 (a few samples of this study predate the infection). Cell type and time point are not known. The CDR3 bases are TGCGCCAGCAGCCCAGGGGGAGGGCCCTACGAGCAGTACTTC. Translated, it gives CASSPGGGPYEQYF.